This T cell receptor (beta chain) was identified in a study of T cells in Graves' hyperthyroidism and ophthalmopathy. This clonotype appeared many times. Pregnant or lactating patients were excluded, as were those with uncontrolled infection or other autoimmune disease. Fresh 10 ml peripheral blood yielded PBMCs. This CDR3 is 16 amino acids long. With 1 base clipped from V and 5 bases from J, the junction kept 5 bases outside the gene matches. The investigators amplified TCR beta CDR3 regions from RNA transcripts. The study used the HTBI primer set for a first-round RT-PCR of the TCR CDR3. TCRdb reanalysed the multiplex PCR reads using MiXCR and keeps one entry per CDR3 protein. The table has around 200,000 distinct CDR3 sequences, approximately 16% seen once.

Input material: blood. The sequence derives from a man aged 35 to 55 with Graves' hyperthyroidism. The chain is built from TRBV12-3 or TRBV12-4 and TRBJ2-2, with 9 bases that match TRBD2. CDR3 sequence: CASSLEVTSGTGELFF. Written as DNA, the CDR3 is TGTGCCAGCAGTTTAGAAGTGACTAGCGGAACCGGGGAGCTGTTTTTT.